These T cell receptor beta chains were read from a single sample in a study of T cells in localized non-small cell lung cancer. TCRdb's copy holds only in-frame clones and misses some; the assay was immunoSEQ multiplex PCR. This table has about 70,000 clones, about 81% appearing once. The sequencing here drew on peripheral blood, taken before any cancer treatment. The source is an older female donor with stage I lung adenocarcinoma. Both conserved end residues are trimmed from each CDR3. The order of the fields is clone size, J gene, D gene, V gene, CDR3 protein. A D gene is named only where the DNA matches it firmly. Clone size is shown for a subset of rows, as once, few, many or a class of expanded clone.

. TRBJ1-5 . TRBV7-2 ASSEWTEQPQH
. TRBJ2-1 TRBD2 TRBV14 ASSHALGLAGVHNEQF
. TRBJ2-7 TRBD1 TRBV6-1 AIGTGTIYEQY
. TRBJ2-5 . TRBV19 ASSISDVSETQY
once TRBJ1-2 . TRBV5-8 ASSLMHLWGNSWHGYT
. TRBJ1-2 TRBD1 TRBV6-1 ASTRGGQINYGYT
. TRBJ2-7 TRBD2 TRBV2 ASSLAGGLYEQY
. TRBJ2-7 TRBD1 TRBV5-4 ASSQTGTGVHYYEQY
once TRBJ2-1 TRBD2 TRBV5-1 ASSLAGGLINEQF
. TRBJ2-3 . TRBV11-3 ASSLEVYADTQY
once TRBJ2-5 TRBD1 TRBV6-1 ASSVPGTGGGLGETQY
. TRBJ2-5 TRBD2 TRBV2 ASSEGTSGGETQY